Here is one T cell receptor (beta chain) with its context. As processed by the authors: Using reference gene primer amplification, nucleated cell counts were estimated. Method: immunoSEQ multiplex PCR; TCRdb's copy keeps in-frame clones and lacks some. Clone size and V and J calls were adopted from that table, with D and trimming inferred from the DNA. The sample yields approximately 210,000 clones, over 70% seen once. This specimen belongs to a study of blood T cell repertoires in COVID-19. Study context: T cells, B-cell-depleted T cells, or PBMCs provided the cDNA or gDNA that served as material.

Germline CDR1 reads KGHDR; CDR2 reads SFDVKD. The CDR3 sequence is 16 residues long. V gave up 3 bases and J gave up 3 bases; unmatched junction bases: 8. The chain couples TRBV24-1 to TRBJ2-5; 8 positions agree with TRBD1. This TCR was recovered from a woman in her 50s with acute or convalescent COVID-19. The sample consisted of peripheral blood. The DNA for the CDR3 is TGTGCCACCAGTGATGCCGGGACAGGCAATGAAGAGACCCAGTACTTC. Its protein product is CATSDAGTGNEETQYF.